These T cell receptor beta chains were read from a single sample in a study of shared clonotypes between healthy human individuals. This table comes from immunoSEQ multiplex PCR, and its TCRdb copy is limited to in-frame clones, with some not included. The data contain hundreds of thousands of clones, nearly 98% of them singletons. Specimen: naive CD8+ T cells sorted from blood. The receptors shown here come from a young man in good health. Each CDR3 is given with its conserved first and last residue. D genes are given only for firm matches. Where a row states a size, it is once, few, many or the class of an expanded clone; other rows omit it.

J gene,V gene,clone size,D gene,CDR3 DNA,CDR3 protein
TRBJ2-1,TRBV9,once,TRBD2,TGTGCCAGCAGCACCCGACTAGCGGGAGTTAATGAGCAGTTCTTC,CASSTRLAGVNEQFF
TRBJ2-1,TRBV27,.,.,TGTGCCAGCAGTCCCCGCCAGCGGCGCTACAATGAGCAGTTCTTC,CASSPRQRRYNEQFF
TRBJ2-7,TRBV6-1,.,TRBD2,TGTGCCAGCATCCGGGACTACTCCTACGAGCAGTACTTC,CASIRDYSYEQYF
TRBJ1-3,TRBV13,.,.,TGTGCCAGCAGCTTAAGGGGCTACTCTGGAAACACCATATATTTT,CASSLRGYSGNTIYF
TRBJ2-1,TRBV5-1,once,.,TGCGCCAGCAGCCCCCTGGGAGATGAGCAGTTCTTC,CASSPLGDEQFF
TRBJ2-2,TRBV6-6,once,.,TGTGCCAGCACTATGAACACCGGGGAGCTGTTTTTT,CASTMNTGELFF
TRBJ2-7,TRBV6-5,.,.,TGTGCCAGCAGTTACTCGAACTACTACGAGCAGTACTTC,CASSYSNYYEQYF
TRBJ2-7,TRBV11-2,.,.,TGTGCCAGCAGCTTCGACTCGACGGGCCCCTACCTCTACGAGCAGTACTTC,CASSFDSTGPYLYEQYF
TRBJ2-1,TRBV5-4,.,TRBD2,TGTGCCAGCAGCTTGGCGAGTGGGAGGGCCTATAATGAGCAGTTCTTC,CASSLASGRAYNEQFF
TRBJ2-3,TRBV2,.,.,TGTGCCAGCGGGGCGCAGTATTTT,CASGAQYF
TRBJ2-1,TRBV2,.,.,TGTGCCAGCAGTCCTTGGACAGACGGTGATGAGCAGTTCTTC,CASSPWTDGDEQFF
TRBJ2-5,TRBV12-5,.,.,TGTGCTAGTGGTGTAGGGGGGGCGATGTACCAAGAGACCCAGTACTTC,CASGVGGAMYQETQYF
TRBJ1-5,TRBV27,.,TRBD1,TGTGCCAGCAGTCCGGGACAGAGCAATCAGCCCCAGCATTTT,CASSPGQSNQPQHF
TRBJ2-2,TRBV9,.,.,TGTGCCAGCAGCCCCTCGGACACCGGGGAGCTGTTTTTT,CASSPSDTGELFF
TRBJ2-5,TRBV9,.,.,TGTGCCAGCAGCGTCGGGGGGGGACAGCGCCAAGAGACCCAGTACTTC,CASSVGGGQRQETQYF
TRBJ2-7,TRBV20-1,.,TRBD1,TGCAGTGCTGGGACAGACGAGCAGTACTTC,CSAGTDEQYF
TRBJ2-5,TRBV11-1,.,TRBD2,TGTGCCAGCAGCTCGGGACTAGCGGGAGGGCCAGTGGAGACCCAGTACTTC,CASSSGLAGGPVETQYF
TRBJ2-2,TRBV19,.,TRBD1,TGTGCCAGTACCCAACGTGACAGGGGGTTAGGGACCGGGGAGCTGTTTTTT,CASTQRDRGLGTGELFF
TRBJ1-1,TRBV27,.,.,TGTGCCAGCAGTTTAGGGCAGTCGAACACTGAAGCTTTCTTT,CASSLGQSNTEAFF
TRBJ2-1,TRBV2,.,.,TGTGCCAGCAGTGAATATCTGTCAGGGTACAATGAGCAGTTCTTC,CASSEYLSGYNEQFF
TRBJ2-7,TRBV10-2,once,TRBD2,TGCGCCAGCAGTGAGTCTAGGGCTAGCGGATATGTATCTTACGAGCAGTACTTC,CASSESRASGYVSYEQYF
TRBJ2-2,TRBV29-1,.,.,TGCAGCGTCGGCCGGGAGACCCCCGCCGGGGAGCTGTTTTTT,CSVGRETPAGELFF
TRBJ2-1,TRBV7-9,once,.,TGTGCCAGCAGTTCTAGTGCCCATGAGCAGTTCTTC,CASSSSAHEQFF
TRBJ2-7,TRBV6-5,.,.,TGTGCCAGCAGTTACGGCACGGGGGGCGACGAGCAGTACTTC,CASSYGTGGDEQYF
TRBJ1-2,TRBV5-6,.,TRBD1,TGTGCCAGCAGCTTGCCTCAGGGGGCGCGCTATGGCTACACCTTC,CASSLPQGARYGYTF
TRBJ2-2,TRBV9,.,.,TGTGCCAGCAGGGCCTTTGACGGGGAGCTGTTTTTT,CASRAFDGELFF
TRBJ1-1,TRBV7-2,once,.,TGTGCCAGCAGCTCCCCTATTGGGATGAACACTGAAGCTTTCTTT,CASSSPIGMNTEAFF
TRBJ2-1,TRBV11-2,.,TRBD1,TGTGCCAGCAGCTTAGATAAGTTTAGGACAGGGGACAATGAGCAGTTCTTC,CASSLDKFRTGDNEQFF
TRBJ2-7,TRBV7-3,.,.,TGTGCCAGCAGCGCCGCTCCCGCCTACGAGCAGTACTTC,CASSAAPAYEQYF
TRBJ2-7,TRBV5-6,once,.,TGTGCCAGCAGCTTGGCTGCGGGGTACGAGCAGTACTTC,CASSLAAGYEQYF
TRBJ2-1,TRBV7-9,.,TRBD2,TGTGCCAGCAGCTTAGTAGGGACTAGTACCCATGAGCAGTTCTTC,CASSLVGTSTHEQFF
TRBJ2-1,TRBV28,.,.,TGTGCCAGCGGACAATCGCCAAGTGCGGGACCTACAATGAGTCAGTTCTTC,CASGQSPSAGPTMSQFF
TRBJ2-1,TRBV19,.,.,TGTGCCAGTCGTGGAGGTGAGCAGTTCTTC,CASRGGEQFF
TRBJ2-1,TRBV5-4,.,TRBD2,TGTGCCAGCAGCTTAGGGACTAGCGGAGCAAATGAGCAGTTCTTC,CASSLGTSGANEQFF
TRBJ2-7,TRBV7-9,.,.,TGTGCCAGCAGCTTAGCAGACGACGAGCAGTACTTC,CASSLADDEQYF
TRBJ2-3,TRBV11-2,.,.,TGTGCCAGCAGCCAGGCGGCAGGGGATACGCAGTATTTT,CASSQAAGDTQYF
TRBJ2-1,TRBV27,.,.,TGTGCCAGCAGTTCGATCCACTCCTACAATGAGCAGTTCTTC,CASSSIHSYNEQFF
TRBJ2-2,TRBV30,.,.,TGTGCCTGGAGTCCAGGGACGGAGAACACCGGGGAGCTGTTTTTT,CAWSPGTENTGELFF
TRBJ2-1,TRBV7-9,.,TRBD1,TGTGCCAGCACTTCGGACAGGGGTCAGTACAATGAGCAGTTCTTC,CASTSDRGQYNEQFF
TRBJ1-2,TRBV7-9,.,TRBD1,TGTGCCAGCAGCTTAGCGTTTGGGACAGGGGACGGTTCGGACTATGGCTACACCTTC,CASSLAFGTGDGSDYGYTF
TRBJ2-7,TRBV5-4,.,.,TGTGCCAGCAGCTCAAGTACGGGGGCGGGCGAGCAGTACTTC,CASSSSTGAGEQYF
TRBJ1-4,TRBV5-5,.,.,TGTGCCAGCAGCTTGGCAGGGGCGGCAACTAATGAAAAACTGTTTTTT,CASSLAGAATNEKLFF
TRBJ2-2,TRBV14,.,.,TGTGCCAGCAGCCAGCGGGTTACCGGGGAGCTGTTTTTT,CASSQRVTGELFF
TRBJ2-5,TRBV5-1,once,.,TGCGCCAGCAGGACGACGGATTTCCAAGAGACCCAGTACTTC,CASRTTDFQETQYF
TRBJ2-7,TRBV29-1,.,TRBD1,TGCAGCGTCTCGACAGGGGGAGGCCACGAGCAGTACTTC,CSVSTGGGHEQYF